This TCR beta chain was recorded in a study of T cell responses to AZD1222 COVID-19 vaccine. Findings and caveats of the study: Repertoires were sampled only after the peak T cell response. The donors showed a predominance of white British ancestry and of females, with possible underestimation of clonal diversity.

This clone turned up a few times. The antigen remains unidentified. Trimming took off 5 bases at V and 3 bases at J, with 14 bases between the two ends. CDR3 length equals 14 residues. The V gene's germline CDR1 is SGHAT and CDR2 FQNNGV. Clones were read by immunoSEQ multiplex PCR, and TCRdb kept only the in-frame ones, dropping some. The data contain more than 140,000 clones, more than 70% of them singletons. The rearrangement joins TRBV11-2 to TRBJ2-7; TRBD1 is a possible D gene (6 bases). The specimen was peripheral blood, collected on day 0 of MenACWY control vaccination. This receptor was identified in an adult in good health. This CDR3 reads CASSKGQFLYEQYF. The CDR3 DNA follows: TGTGCCAGCAGCAAAGGACAGTTTCTCTACGAGCAGTACTTC.